This T cell receptor beta chain stems from a study of T-cell memory formation after mild COVID-19. MiXCR was run by TCRdb on the 5' RACE reads, yielding one entry per CDR3 protein. Of some 300,000 distinct CDR3 sequences in the sample, less than 20% were seen once. Deletions cut 5 bases from V and 6 bases from J, with 16 bases between. This CDR3 comprises 14 residues. Germline loops: CDR1 SGHAT, CDR2 FQNNGV. Sequencing was performed on PBMCs or a T cell subset sorted from them (not recorded which). This clonotype originated in a man between 18 and 35 years old who had mild COVID-19 (a few samples of this study predate the infection). Cell type and time point are not known. The chain carries TRBV11-2 and TRBJ1-2; D possibly corresponds to TRBD1 (6 bases). DNA of the CDR3: TGTGCCAGCAGCCCCCAAGGGGGGAGCGATGGCTACACCTTC. This codes for CASSPQGGSDGYTF.